The 26 T cell receptor beta chains given below trace back to one sample, sequenced in a study of T cell repertoires in cytomegalovirus infection. Antigens for these TCRs are unknown. MiXCR was run by TCRdb on the reads, yielding one entry per CDR3 protein. Here the sample spans around 300,000 distinct CDR3 sequences, approximately 25% being singletons. The material was cultured PBMCs, obtained from culture after CMV antigen stimulation. Receptors were obtained from a human donor in good health (CMV status not recorded). Some clones in this sample may be carry-over from other donors' samples.

The chain employs TRBV6-2 or TRBV6-3 and TRBJ1-1, with D possibly matching TRBD1 (6 bases). Germline CDR1 reads MNHEY; CDR2 reads SVGEGT. Trimming left V 6 bases short and J 0 bases short, with 11 bases between. The CDR3 sequence is 14 residues long. This chain's CDR3 is CASRRTEMNTEAFF. For the CDR3, the DNA is TGTGCCAGCAGGAGGACAGAGATGAACACTGAAGCTTTCTTT.

This clonotype was counted between two and nine times. J is TRBJ2-2 and V is TRBV11-2, with a weak D call TRBD1 (5 bases). The CDR3 spans 14 residues. V lost 4 bases and J 6 bases, leaving 12 bases between the germline ends. The germline gives CDR1 SGHAT, CDR2 FQNNGV. The DNA of the CDR3 is TGTGCCAGCAGCTCTGGTCAGGGCCCCGGGGAGCTGTTTTTT. Translated: CASSSGQGPGELFF.

The table lists this clonotype with many counts. This chain joins TRBV7-2 and TRBJ1-3; no clear D. Trimming took off 0 bases at V and 3 bases at J, with 3 bases between the two ends. Per germline, CDR1 SGHTA and CDR2 FQGNSA. The CDR3 is made up of 13 amino acids. The CDR3: CASSLAGGNTIYF. CDR3 coding DNA: TGTGCCAGCAGCTTAGCTGGTGGAAACACCATATATTTT.

The chain joins TRBV9 to TRBJ2-5; D is unresolved. CDR1 and CDR2 (germline): SGDLS, YYNGEE. Trimming cost V 0 bases and J 4 bases, with 10 bases left between them. The CDR3 covers 14 residues. The DNA of the CDR3 is TGTGCCAGCAGCGTAGGCCCTAGGGTAGAGACCCAGTACTTC. Amino acid sequence: CASSVGPRVETQYF.

Many counts were recorded for this clonotype. V is TRBV5-4 and J is TRBJ1-2; D remains unclear. The CDR3 has 13 amino acids. From germline, CDR1 is SGHNT and CDR2 YYREEE (reference sequence). V lost 3 bases and J lost 6, with 12 bases in between. The CDR3: CASSWVGWDGYTF. The CDR3 nucleotides read TGTGCCAGCAGCTGGGTAGGGTGGGATGGCTACACCTTC.

The chain joins TRBV20-1 to TRBJ2-7; perhaps TRBD2 as D (5 bases). The CDR3 sequence is 13 residues long. Per germline, CDR1 DFQATT and CDR2 SNEGSKA (reference sequence). Between the trimmed V and J ends, which lost 4 bases and 5 bases, there was a span of 15 bases. The CDR3 loop is CSATSLAENEQYF. The CDR3, as DNA: TGCAGTGCTACGAGCCTAGCAGAGAACGAGCAGTACTTC.

This clonotype has just a few counts. This chain uses TRBV29-1 with TRBJ2-1; D is perhaps TRBD2 (6 bases). Germline V lookup: CDR1 SQVTM, CDR2 ANQGSEA. Trimming took off 2 bases at V and 2 bases at J, with 10 bases between the two ends. The CDR3 runs 14 residues. The CDR3 protein is CSVERLAPYNEQFF. For the CDR3, the DNA is TGCAGCGTTGAAAGGCTAGCGCCCTACAATGAGCAGTTCTTC.

This sequence joins TRBV29-1 and TRBJ2-1, with 9 bases aligning to TRBD2. Germline assignment: CDR1 SQVTM and CDR2 ANQGSEA. The CDR3 totals 14 residues. After removal of 3 bases from V and 7 bases from J, the junction contained 7 bases not matched to a gene. CDR3 loop: CSVDWREGLNEQFF. CDR3 nucleotide sequence: TGCAGCGTTGATTGGCGGGAGGGCCTGAATGAGCAGTTCTTC.

V is TRBV7-9 and J is TRBJ2-5; tentative D call: TRBD2 (6 bases). CDR1 is SEHNR, CDR2 FQNEAQ, per germline (reference sequence). The CDR3 contains 16 residues. V lost 4 bases to trimming and J lost 2 bases, with 17 bases between them. CDR3 residues: CASSSRTGEVQETQYF. The CDR3, as DNA: TGTGCCAGCAGCTCCCGCACGGGGGAAGTGCAAGAGACCCAGTACTTC.

This rearrangement joins TRBV30 to TRBJ2-3; D remains ambiguous. Trimming removed 0 bases at V and 5 bases at J, with 9 bases between. In germline, CDR1 is GTSNPN, CDR2 SVGIG (reference sequence). The CDR3 runs to 13 residues. The CDR3 nucleotides read TGTGCCTGGAGTGTAAACCAGTTAGATACGCAGTATTTT. The encoded protein is CAWSVNQLDTQYF.

This clonotype was recorded at least ten times. V gene TRBV12-3 or TRBV12-4 combines with J gene TRBJ2-3, with TRBD2 identical over 8 bases. Unmatched junction bases numbered 7, after V lost 2 bases and J lost 3 bases. The CDR3 contains 16 residues. The CDR3 sequence: CASSLRPGTRTDTQYF. CDR3 in DNA: TGTGCCAGCAGTTTAAGGCCCGGGACTAGAACAGATACGCAGTATTTT.

The genes are TRBV9 and TRBJ2-3; TRBD1 matches at 7 bases. CDR1 and CDR2 (germline): SGDLS, YYNGEE. The CDR3 sequence is 18 residues long. With V trimmed by 3 bases and J by 0 bases, 13 bases remained unmatched. In DNA, the CDR3 is TGTGCCAGCAGCGCCAAGTTCGGCCGGGACAGAAGCACAGATACGCAGTATTTT. This sequence encodes CASSAKFGRDRSTDTQYF.

Only a few counts were recorded for this clonotype. The chain joins TRBV6-2 or TRBV6-3 to TRBJ1-6; no reliable D call. With 5 bases removed from V and 10 bases from J, the gap between germline ends came to 12 bases. From germline, CDR1 is MNHEY and CDR2 SVGEGT. This CDR3 has 13 residues. CDR3 loop: CASSGPAGSPLHF. The CDR3 DNA reads as TGTGCCAGCAGTGGTCCGGCCGGCTCACCCCTCCACTTT.

J is TRBJ1-3 and V is TRBV19; D remains unclear. Looked up from germline, CDR1 is LNHDA and CDR2 is SQIVND (reference sequence). CDR3 size: 16 residues. Trimming took 5 bases from V and 2 from J, leaving 16 bases between them. For the CDR3, the DNA is TGTGCCAGTAGTGTTCTTGTCTCTCCGACTGGAAACACCATATATTTT. Translated, it gives CASSVLVSPTGNTIYF.

As regards this clonotype: Mismatch with germline at one junction end may stem from a read error. This sequence joins TRBV2 and TRBJ2-1, with 11 nucleotides matching TRBD2. Germline V gene lookup returns CDR1 SNHLY and CDR2 FYNNEI. The CDR3 length is 14 residues. The CDR3 spells CAGTGTSGYNERFF. CDR3 DNA: TGTGCCGGAACCGGGACTAGCGGTTACAATGAGCGGTTCTTC.

Only a few counts were recorded for this clonotype. V and J are TRBV7-9 and TRBJ2-1, with 12 bases identical to TRBD1. CDR3 length: 15 amino acids. CDR1 is SEHNR and CDR2 is FQNEAQ in the germline V gene (reference sequence). With 5 bases clipped from V and 9 bases from J, the junction kept 8 bases outside the gene matches. The CDR3 DNA follows: TGTGCCAGCAGCCGTCCCGGGACAGGGGGCACTGAGCAGTTCTTC. Translation: CASSRPGTGGTEQFF.

This clonotype was seen many times. The rearrangement links TRBV7-2 to TRBJ2-1; D might be TRBD1 or TRBD2, each matching 5 bases. The CDR3 covers 14 residues. Looked up from germline, CDR1 is SGHTA and CDR2 is FQGNSA. Trimming removed 5 bases at V and 3 bases at J, with 11 bases between. In DNA, the CDR3 is TGTGCCAGCAGCAGGGACGGATACTACAATGAGCAGTTCTTC. Its translation is CASSRDGYYNEQFF.

This clonotype was seen only a few times. The chain recombines TRBV11-3 with TRBJ1-6, with 8 nucleotides matching TRBD1. Germline-derived CDR1 and CDR2 are SGHNT and YENEEA. V shed 5 bases, J shed 10 bases, and the junction held 10 bases outside the gene matches. The CDR3 consists of 15 residues. The CDR3 loop is CASSTTTGVRSPLHF. The DNA of the CDR3 is TGTGCCAGCAGCACCACGACAGGGGTACGCTCACCCCTCCACTTT.

Many counts were recorded for this clonotype. This chain connects TRBV28 to TRBJ1-1; 10 positions match TRBD1. Germline V CDR1 and CDR2: MDHEN, SYDVKM. With V trimmed by 5 bases and J by 5 bases, 5 bases remained unmatched. The CDR3 is 14 residues long. CDR3 region: CASSPGQGRTEAFF. The DNA for the CDR3 is TGTGCCAGCAGTCCGGGACAGGGGCGAACTGAAGCTTTCTTT.

This chain joins TRBV7-9 and TRBJ2-7; no clear D. CDR3 length: 14 amino acids. Germline V gene lookup returns CDR1 SEHNR and CDR2 FQNEAQ (reference sequence). Trimming removed 3 bases from V and 0 bases from J, with 9 bases in between. The CDR3: CASSFLPSSYEQYF. CDR3 coding DNA: TGTGCCAGCAGCTTTCTTCCCAGCTCCTACGAGCAGTACTTC.

This clonotype has a handful of counts. The V gene is TRBV7-6, the J gene TRBJ2-6; D is perhaps TRBD1 (6 bases). Per the germline V gene, CDR1 is SGHVS and CDR2 is FNYEAQ. Between the trimmed V and J ends, which lost 5 bases and 0 bases, there was a span of 11 bases. This CDR3 contains 16 residues. The CDR3 protein is CASSTTGLSGANVLTF. CDR3 sequence (DNA): TGTGCCAGCAGCACTACAGGGCTCTCTGGGGCCAACGTCCTGACTTTC.

The chain carries TRBV19 and TRBJ1-3; possible D gene TRBD1, 5 bases. This CDR3 comprises 15 residues. V lost 4 bases and J lost 3, with 13 bases in between. Germline assignment: CDR1 LNHDA and CDR2 SQIVND (reference sequence). The CDR3 spells CASSTNRDRGNTIYF. The CDR3 DNA follows: TGTGCCAGTAGTACGAACCGGGACCGTGGAAACACCATATATTTT.

CDR3 coding DNA: TGCGCCAGCAGCCAAGATTTGGGGGGCTTCAATCAGCCCCAGCATTTT. This sequence encodes CASSQDLGGFNQPQHF. The chain combines TRBV4-1 with TRBJ1-5; TRBD1 might be the D (6 bases). V gave up 0 bases and J gave up 3 bases, with 12 bases separating them. CDR3 length: 16 amino acids. CDR1 and CDR2 from the germline V gene are MGHRA and YSYEKL.

This clonotype was seen a few times. The rearrangement joins TRBV7-2 to TRBJ2-3; tentative D call: TRBD2 (5 bases). The V gene lost 9 bases and the J gene lost 4 bases, with 17 bases spanning the gap. This CDR3 has 14 residues. Germline V CDR1 and CDR2: SGHTA, FQGNSA. The CDR3 region has the DNA TGTGCCAGTACCGCCGGCGGGTCTGCAGATACGCAGTATTTT. Amino acid sequence: CASTAGGSADTQYF.

This clonotype came up a few times. The chain is built from TRBV6-5 and TRBJ2-1; possible D gene TRBD2, 7 bases. V lost 0 bases to trimming and J lost 8 bases, with 11 bases between them. The CDR3 contains 14 residues. CDR1 and CDR2 (germline): MNHEY, SVGAGI. The CDR3 sequence: CASSYSRGAYEQFF. The CDR3 DNA follows: TGTGCCAGCAGTTACTCCCGGGGGGCGTATGAGCAGTTCTTC.

This clonotype was recorded at least ten times. CDR3 loop: CASSPREGEQYF. Written as DNA, the CDR3 is TGTGCCAGCAGCCCCAGGGAAGGGGAGCAGTACTTC. The rearrangement links TRBV7-3 to TRBJ2-7; weak D call: TRBD1 (5 bases). Germline CDR1 reads SGHTA; CDR2 reads FQGTGA. The CDR3 has 12 residues. Trimming stripped 5 bases from V and 7 bases from J, with 12 bases between.